This T cell receptor (beta chain) was sequenced during a study of blood T cell repertoires in COVID-19. Sequencing was performed with immunoSEQ multiplex PCR; in TCRdb, only in-frame clones are kept and a portion is missing. The sample lists approximately 280,000 clones, about 91% occurring once. There are 12 residues in the CDR3. V was clipped by 4 bases and J by 4 bases, with 11 bases between them. Germline V gene data show CDR1 as SQVTM and CDR2 as ANQGSEA. V and J are TRBV29-1 and TRBJ2-7; possibly TRBD2 for D (6 bases). This receptor was taken from a woman aged 60-75 years with acute or convalescent COVID-19. Sequenced: peripheral blood. CDR3 coding DNA: TGCAGCGTTGCCGAGGGGAGGTACGAGCAGTACTTC. This translates into CSVAEGRYEQYF.